Listed below are T cell receptor beta chains from one sample, sequenced in a study of T cell responses to AZD1222 COVID-19 vaccine. TCRdb keeps only in-frame clones here, not all; method: immunoSEQ multiplex PCR. The sample includes under 200,000 clones, roughly 93% seen only once; the top ten take 0.95% to 1%. Sequencing used peripheral blood, obtained on day 0 of AZD1222 vaccination. The source is an adult in good health. Both conserved end residues are part of each CDR3. A D gene is named only where the DNA matches it firmly. Clone size is not always given. Where it is, it says once, few, many or a class for expanded clones.

J gene: TRBJ2-7
V gene: TRBV7-3
CDR3 length: 13
D gene: -
clone size: -
CDR3 DNA: TGTGCCAGCAGGCTATCTGCGGGGGACAGCGGGGTCTTC
CDR3 protein: CASRLSAGDSGVF

J gene: TRBJ1-2
V gene: TRBV7-9
CDR3 length: 14
D gene: -
clone size: -
CDR3 DNA: TGTGCCAGCAGCTTAGAAACTCCTAACTATGGCTACACCTTC
CDR3 protein: CASSLETPNYGYTF

J gene: TRBJ1-6
V gene: TRBV15
CDR3 length: 17
D gene: TRBD1
clone size: -
CDR3 DNA: TGTGCCACCAGCAGTCGTTGGACAGGGGCGCCCTATTCACCCCTCCACTTT
CDR3 protein: CATSSRWTGAPYSPLHF

J gene: TRBJ2-7
V gene: TRBV15
CDR3 length: 15
D gene: -
clone size: -
CDR3 DNA: TGTGCCACCAGCAGAGCCGGGACAAACTCCTACGAGCAGTACTTC
CDR3 protein: CATSRAGTNSYEQYF

J gene: TRBJ2-2
V gene: TRBV7-9
CDR3 length: 16
D gene: TRBD2
clone size: few
CDR3 DNA: TGTGCCAGCAGCCAAGCGGGGTTGGGCTACACCGGGGAGCTGTTTTTT
CDR3 protein: CASSQAGLGYTGELFF

J gene: TRBJ1-1
V gene: TRBV10-3
CDR3 length: 15
D gene: -
clone size: -
CDR3 DNA: TGTGCCATTGCGGCCAGTAACAGGGTGAACACTGAAGCTTTCTTT
CDR3 protein: CAIAASNRVNTEAFF

J gene: TRBJ2-2
V gene: TRBV14
CDR3 length: 24
D gene: TRBD2
clone size: -
CDR3 DNA: TGTGCCAGCAGCCAAGAAGATGGGTTGCACAGACTAGCGGGAGGGCCCGTTATCACCGGGGAGCTGTTTTTT
CDR3 protein: CASSQEDGLHRLAGGPVITGELFF

J gene: TRBJ2-1
V gene: TRBV9
CDR3 length: 17
D gene: TRBD1
clone size: -
CDR3 DNA: TGTGCCAGCAGCCGAGGGACAGCCCAGAGCTCCTACAATGAGCAGTTCTTC
CDR3 protein: CASSRGTAQSSYNEQFF

J gene: TRBJ1-1
V gene: TRBV9
CDR3 length: 17
D gene: TRBD1
clone size: -
CDR3 DNA: TGTGCCAGCAGCCCTGGGGCCCACAGGGGGGACCTCACTGAAGCTTTCTTT
CDR3 protein: CASSPGAHRGDLTEAFF

J gene: TRBJ2-3
V gene: TRBV7-9
CDR3 length: 15
D gene: -
clone size: -
CDR3 DNA: TGTGCCAGCAGCTATAGCAAGTCAAGTTCAGATACGCAGTATTTT
CDR3 protein: CASSYSKSSSDTQYF

J gene: TRBJ2-3
V gene: TRBV3-1/TRBV3-2
CDR3 length: 17
D gene: TRBD2
clone size: -
CDR3 DNA: TGTGCCAGCAGCCAAGTGGGTAGCGGGGGGGCCGCAGATACGCAGTATTTT
CDR3 protein: CASSQVGSGGAADTQYF

J gene: TRBJ2-3
V gene: TRBV5-1
CDR3 length: 11
D gene: -
clone size: -
CDR3 DNA: TGCGCCAGCAGCTTAGAGGATACGCAGTATTTT
CDR3 protein: CASSLEDTQYF

J gene: TRBJ2-7
V gene: TRBV27
CDR3 length: 14
D gene: TRBD1
clone size: -
CDR3 DNA: TGTGCCAGCAGCTTGACAGGGAACCCATTCGAGCAGTACTTC
CDR3 protein: CASSLTGNPFEQYF

J gene: TRBJ1-4
V gene: TRBV27
CDR3 length: 13
D gene: TRBD1
clone size: -
CDR3 DNA: TGTGCCAGCAGTCCGGGACAGGGAAGAAAACTGTTTTTT
CDR3 protein: CASSPGQGRKLFF

J gene: TRBJ2-7
V gene: TRBV7-8
CDR3 length: 14
D gene: -
clone size: few
CDR3 DNA: TGTGCCAGCAGCTTAGGGGGGGTTCCCCACGAGCAGTACTTC
CDR3 protein: CASSLGGVPHEQYF

J gene: TRBJ2-6
V gene: TRBV5-5
CDR3 length: 16
D gene: -
clone size: -
CDR3 DNA: TGTGCCAGCAGCTTGGACGGGTACTCTGGGGCCAACGTCCTGACTTTC
CDR3 protein: CASSLDGYSGANVLTF

J gene: TRBJ1-5
V gene: TRBV7-8
CDR3 length: 17
D gene: TRBD1
clone size: -
CDR3 DNA: TGTGCCAGCAGCTCTTGGACAGGGCGAGGATCTCCTGGGCCCCAGCATTTT
CDR3 protein: CASSSWTGRGSPGPQHF

J gene: TRBJ2-5
V gene: TRBV9
CDR3 length: 15
D gene: TRBD2
clone size: -
CDR3 DNA: TGTGCCAGCAGCGTCCTAGCGGGCATCCAAGAGACCCAGTACTTC
CDR3 protein: CASSVLAGIQETQYF

J gene: TRBJ2-7
V gene: TRBV10-2
CDR3 length: 12
D gene: -
clone size: -
CDR3 DNA: TGCGCCAGCAGTGATTTATTCTACGAGCAGTACTTC
CDR3 protein: CASSDLFYEQYF

J gene: TRBJ2-1
V gene: TRBV5-6
CDR3 length: 15
D gene: TRBD2
clone size: -
CDR3 DNA: TGTGCCAGCAGCTTTCGGGAGGATGACCTCAATGAGCAGTTCTTC
CDR3 protein: CASSFREDDLNEQFF

J gene: TRBJ1-4
V gene: TRBV6-6
CDR3 length: 12
D gene: -
clone size: -
CDR3 DNA: TGTGCCAGCAGTTACCGGGTTGAAAAACTGTTTTTT
CDR3 protein: CASSYRVEKLFF

J gene: TRBJ1-5
V gene: TRBV28
CDR3 length: 15
D gene: -
clone size: -
CDR3 DNA: TGTGCCAGCAGTTTGGGGGGAACCCTTGGTCAGCCCCAGCATTTT
CDR3 protein: CASSLGGTLGQPQHF